This T cell receptor beta chain originates from a study of blood T cell repertoires in COVID-19. Turning to the study itself: COVID-19 samples, acute and convalescent, were from the United States, Italy and Spain.

Deletions cut 4 bases from V and 4 bases from J, with 16 bases between. Germline CDR1 and CDR2: SGHAT and FQNNGV. CDR3 length equals 15 residues. Profiling relied on immunoSEQ multiplex PCR, and the TCRdb table lists in-frame clones only, not all of them. The sample lists roughly 340,000 clones, about 87% occurring once. The chain employs TRBV11-2 and TRBJ1-2; tentative D call: TRBD1 (5 bases). The receptor comes from a man aged 40-50 years in a cohort exposed to, infected with or recovered from COVID-19 (not recorded which). Sequencing input: PBMCs or T cells enriched from blood (not recorded which). This CDR3 is CASSSLGGRSYGYTF. The CDR3 bases are TGTGCCAGCAGCTCCCTGGGGGGGAGGAGCTATGGCTACACCTTC.